Each of the 9 T cell receptor beta chains below was sequenced from the same sample in a study of T cell clonality in common variable immunodeficiency. Using immunoSEQ multiplex PCR, the repertoire was profiled, and TCRdb retains in-frame clones only, with some absent. This sample carries 35,000 to 50,000 clones, none of them present only once. The specimen sequenced was peripheral blood mononuclear cells. Receptors originate from a person aged 18 to 75 in good health.

Points on this clone: The read is 3 residues too short to cover the CDR3 end, so that end is filled in from the germline J gene. This chain connects TRBV2 to TRBJ1-5; 8 bases are shared with TRBD1. V lost 2 bases to trimming and J lost 4 bases; unmatched junction nucleotides: 7. Germline CDR1 is SNHLY and CDR2 is FYNNEI. This CDR3 region has 16 residues. CDR3 DNA (partial): TGTGCCAGCAGTGAATGGCAGGGGGCTGGAAATCAGCCC. Its protein product is CASSEWQGAGNQP. The entire CDR3 reads CASSEWQGAGNQPQHF.

This clone was seen a handful of times. The sequenced fragment ends 3 residues before the CDR3 boundary, so the rest is inferred from the germline J gene. The chain combines TRBV6-1 with TRBJ1-4, with D perhaps TRBD1 (6 bases). The CDR3 loop spans 15 amino acids. Germline V gene sequence: CDR1 MNHNS, CDR2 SASEGT. The CDR3 bases that were read are TGTGCCAGCAGTGAATCCACAGGGCCAGTGTCACCA. As protein: CASSESTGPVSP. The entire CDR3 reads CASSESTGPVSPLFF.

This clone was found many times. Read sequence stops 3 residues before the CDR3 end, and the germline J gene provides the missing end. The chain is built from TRBV20-1 and TRBJ2-1, with 14 bases identical to TRBD2. The germline CDR1 and CDR2 sequences are DFQATT and SNEGSKA (reference sequence). There are 15 residues in the CDR3. J gave up 0 bases and V 6 bases, and 1 base lay outside the gene matches. The sequenced CDR3 bases are TGCAGTGCGGGGACTAGCGGGAGCTCCTACAATGAG. Translation: CSAGTSGSSYNE. The full CDR3 reads CSAGTSGSSYNEQFF.

This clone has a count of ten or more. An end of the junction does not agree with germline; a read error may underlie this. CDR3 DNA (partial): TGTGCCATCAACACCGGGACAGGGTCCCTAGCGGGGCCCACCGGTGAG. Protein sequence: CAINTGTGSLAGPTGE. The whole CDR3 region reads CAINTGTGSLAGPTGELFF. V usage is TRBV10-3 and J usage is TRBJ2-2; the D call may be TRBD1 or TRBD2 (9 bases each). The CDR3 end lies 3 residues beyond the end of the read and is filled in from the germline J gene. The germline CDR1 and CDR2 sequences are ENHRY and SYGVKD. This CDR3 contains 19 residues.

On this clone itself: The DNA ends 3 residues before the CDR3 does, and the rest of the CDR3 is filled in from the germline J gene. This chain links TRBV6-2 or TRBV6-3 with TRBJ2-2; no reliable D call. The germline CDR1 and CDR2 sequences are MNHEY and SVGEGT. The CDR3 length is 14 residues. The part of the CDR3 DNA that was read is TGTGCCAGCAGTTACCGGCGGTTTAATGAAAAG. It specifies CASSYRRFNEK. The full-length CDR3 reads as CASSYRRFNEKLFF.

This clone has at least ten counts. Sequencing ends 3 residues short of the CDR3 end; the germline J gene provides the rest. This sequence joins TRBV7-9 and TRBJ1-4; the D is unclear. CDR3 size: 12 residues. From germline, CDR1 is SEHNR and CDR2 FQNEAQ (reference sequence). V lost 6 bases, J lost 5 bases, and 7 bases lay in between. Partial CDR3 DNA: TGTGCCAGCAGTCAATTCAATGAAAAA. Amino acids: CASSQFNEK. The entire CDR3 protein is CASSQFNEKLFF.

This clone was seen repeatedly, ten times or more. The read falls 3 residues short of the CDR3 end, and the missing part is taken from the germline J gene. J is TRBJ2-1 and V is TRBV7-6, with 10 positions matching TRBD2. After removal of 2 bases from V and 0 bases from J, the junction contained 4 bases not matched to a gene. The CDR3 totals 17 residues. Germline lookup yields CDR1 SGHVS and CDR2 FNYEAQ. The CDR3: CASSLYTSGTSYNEQFF. The part of the CDR3 DNA that was read is TGTGCCAGCAGCTTATATACTAGCGGGACCTCCTACAATGAG.

At least ten counts were recorded for this clone. The missing CDR3 end, 3 residues past where the read stops, is filled in from the germline J gene. This chain links TRBV30 with TRBJ2-7; D remains ambiguous. CDR1 and CDR2 (germline): GTSNPN, SVGIG (reference sequence). V shed 4 bases and J shed 6 bases, with 13 bases lying between them. The CDR3 totals 12 residues. The CDR3 sequence is CAWTLYASEQYF. The sequenced part of the CDR3 DNA is TGTGCCTGGACCCTCTATGCCTCCGAG.

This clone was counted at least ten times. The read halts 3 residues ahead of the CDR3 end, with the missing end drawn from the germline J gene. The chain uses TRBV30 and TRBJ1-1; D is perhaps TRBD1 (6 bases). Germline values: CDR1 GTSNPN, CDR2 SVGIG (reference sequence). Trimming removed 3 bases from V and 3 bases from J, with 11 bases in between. This CDR3 comprises 13 residues. The CDR3 protein is CAWRSDSDTEAFF. CDR3 bases read: TGTGCCTGGAGGTCGGACAGTGACACTGAA.